A selection of T cell receptor beta chains follows, all from one sample in a study of T cell responses to AZD1222 COVID-19 vaccine. Data came from immunoSEQ multiplex PCR; TCRdb stores just in-frame clones and leaves some out. The data contain 130,000 or so clones, around 92% of them singletons. Specimen: peripheral blood, collected on day 0 of AZD1222 vaccination. The receptors here all came from an adult in good health. Each CDR3 is given with its conserved first and last residue. Fields, in order: D gene, V gene, clone size, J gene, CDR3 DNA, CDR3 protein. A D gene is named only where the DNA matches it firmly. Clone size is not always given. Where it is, it says once, few, many or a class for expanded clones.

d_call: TRBD2
v_call: TRBV6-4
clone_size: NA
j_call: TRBJ2-1
cdr3_nt: TGTGCCAGCAGTGAAACCGGGACTAGCGGGAGCAATGAGCAGTTCTTC
cdr3_aa: CASSETGTSGSNEQFF

d_call: NA
v_call: TRBV3-1/TRBV3-2
clone_size: NA
j_call: TRBJ1-1
cdr3_nt: TGTGCCAGCAGCCAATCCCGGGGAACTGAAGCTTTCTTT
cdr3_aa: CASSQSRGTEAFF

d_call: TRBD1
v_call: TRBV27
clone_size: NA
j_call: TRBJ1-2
cdr3_nt: TGTGCCAGCAGTCCGGACAGGCTATATGGCTACACCTTC
cdr3_aa: CASSPDRLYGYTF

d_call: NA
v_call: TRBV5-6
clone_size: NA
j_call: TRBJ1-6
cdr3_nt: TGTGCCAGCAGCCGGGGGGACTATAATTCACCCCTCCACTTT
cdr3_aa: CASSRGDYNSPLHF

d_call: NA
v_call: TRBV7-9
clone_size: NA
j_call: TRBJ1-1
cdr3_nt: TGTGCCAGCAGCCTAACAGGGAAGAACACTGAAGCTTTCTTT
cdr3_aa: CASSLTGKNTEAFF

d_call: NA
v_call: TRBV7-2
clone_size: NA
j_call: TRBJ1-1
cdr3_nt: TGTGCCAGCAGCTTAGGCGGGGGGCTGGGCACTGAAGCTTTCTTT
cdr3_aa: CASSLGGGLGTEAFF

d_call: NA
v_call: TRBV18
clone_size: NA
j_call: TRBJ2-3
cdr3_nt: TGTGCCAGCTCACCAAATGCGGCGGGGAGTTTTACGCAGTATTTT
cdr3_aa: CASSPNAAGSFTQYF

d_call: TRBD1
v_call: TRBV18
clone_size: NA
j_call: TRBJ1-3
cdr3_nt: TGTGCCAGCTCACCCCAGGGACAGGGGTACGGAAACACCATATATTTT
cdr3_aa: CASSPQGQGYGNTIYF

d_call: NA
v_call: TRBV18
clone_size: NA
j_call: TRBJ2-3
cdr3_nt: TGTGCCAGCTCACCGGGACTTCCCCCAGATACGCAGTATTTT
cdr3_aa: CASSPGLPPDTQYF

d_call: TRBD1
v_call: TRBV2
clone_size: NA
j_call: TRBJ2-5
cdr3_nt: TGTGCCAGCACCTATCAGGGGGAAGAGACCCAGTACTTC
cdr3_aa: CASTYQGEETQYF

d_call: TRBD2
v_call: TRBV6-6
clone_size: NA
j_call: TRBJ2-7
cdr3_nt: TGTGCCAGCAGTTCACTCATCACTAGCGGGAACTACGAGCAGTACTTC
cdr3_aa: CASSSLITSGNYEQYF

d_call: TRBD2
v_call: TRBV9
clone_size: NA
j_call: TRBJ2-1
cdr3_nt: TGTGCCAGCAGCGTAGACCAGCGGGAGGGCTACAATGAGCAGTTCTTC
cdr3_aa: CASSVDQREGYNEQFF

d_call: TRBD1
v_call: TRBV5-1
clone_size: NA
j_call: TRBJ2-5
cdr3_nt: TGCGCCAGCAATGGCAGGGGGCTCCAAGAGACCCAGTACTTC
cdr3_aa: CASNGRGLQETQYF

d_call: NA
v_call: TRBV6-2/TRBV6-3
clone_size: NA
j_call: TRBJ2-1
cdr3_nt: TGTGCCAGCAGTTACTCGAGGTATAGCCGGGTAGACTACAATGAGCAGTTCTTC
cdr3_aa: CASSYSRYSRVDYNEQFF

d_call: TRBD2
v_call: TRBV28
clone_size: NA
j_call: TRBJ2-7
cdr3_nt: TGTGCCAGCAGTAAACTAGCGACCTACGAGCAGTACTTC
cdr3_aa: CASSKLATYEQYF

d_call: NA
v_call: TRBV23-1
clone_size: NA
j_call: TRBJ2-3
cdr3_nt: TGCGCCAGCAGTCAAATGGGAGACAGCACTAGCACAGATACGCAGTATTTT
cdr3_aa: CASSQMGDSTSTDTQYF

d_call: TRBD1
v_call: TRBV9
clone_size: NA
j_call: TRBJ1-2
cdr3_nt: TGTGCCAGCAGCGACAGACAGGGTAGACGCTACACCTTC
cdr3_aa: CASSDRQGRRYTF

d_call: NA
v_call: TRBV30
clone_size: NA
j_call: TRBJ1-5
cdr3_nt: TGTGCCTGGAGTGTCGCGGAGCCTTATAGCAATCAGCCCCAGCATTTT
cdr3_aa: CAWSVAEPYSNQPQHF

d_call: NA
v_call: TRBV20-1
clone_size: NA
j_call: TRBJ2-1
cdr3_nt: TGCAGTGCTAGTGCAGGGCCGGTCGGGTTCTTC
cdr3_aa: CSASAGPVGFF

d_call: NA
v_call: TRBV27
clone_size: NA
j_call: TRBJ1-5
cdr3_nt: TGTGCCAGCAGTTCTCAGGGTCGCTTGGGGCCCCAGCATTTT
cdr3_aa: CASSSQGRLGPQHF

d_call: NA
v_call: TRBV20-1
clone_size: NA
j_call: TRBJ2-1
cdr3_nt: TGCAGTGCTAGTAACAGGCTGAGATCCTACAATGAGCAGTTCTTC
cdr3_aa: CSASNRLRSYNEQFF

d_call: NA
v_call: TRBV7-3
clone_size: NA
j_call: TRBJ2-5
cdr3_nt: TGTGCCAGCAGCTTAACGGAGAGGGGCGAGACCCAGTACTTC
cdr3_aa: CASSLTERGETQYF

d_call: NA
v_call: TRBV6-5
clone_size: NA
j_call: TRBJ2-1
cdr3_nt: TGTGCCAGCAGTTTCCTAGGGAGCTCCTACAATGAGCAGTTCTTC
cdr3_aa: CASSFLGSSYNEQFF

d_call: NA
v_call: TRBV11-2
clone_size: few
j_call: TRBJ1-2
cdr3_nt: TGTGCCAGCAGCTTATTCAGGCCCTCCGATGGCTACACCTTC
cdr3_aa: CASSLFRPSDGYTF

d_call: TRBD1
v_call: TRBV6-1
clone_size: NA
j_call: TRBJ1-3
cdr3_nt: TGTGCCAGCAGTGAAAGGGACAGTCCCCCATTGGTATATTTT
cdr3_aa: CASSERDSPPLVYF

d_call: NA
v_call: TRBV28
clone_size: NA
j_call: TRBJ2-4
cdr3_nt: TGTGCCACCACGACTGGGATGTACAAAAACATTCAGTACTTC
cdr3_aa: CATTTGMYKNIQYF

d_call: NA
v_call: TRBV24-1
clone_size: once
j_call: TRBJ2-5
cdr3_nt: TGTGCCACCAGTGATGGGACCGTGGAGGGCCAAGAGACCCAGTACTTC
cdr3_aa: CATSDGTVEGQETQYF

d_call: TRBD1
v_call: TRBV5-6
clone_size: NA
j_call: TRBJ2-7
cdr3_nt: TGTGCCAGCAGCTTTACCGGGACAGGGGGCATACCCTCCTACGAGCAGTACTTC
cdr3_aa: CASSFTGTGGIPSYEQYF

d_call: NA
v_call: TRBV9
clone_size: NA
j_call: TRBJ1-1
cdr3_nt: TGTGCCAGCAGCGTAGCTGGGGGGGCGCGAGCTTTCTTT
cdr3_aa: CASSVAGGARAFF

d_call: TRBD1
v_call: TRBV18
clone_size: NA
j_call: TRBJ1-4
cdr3_nt: TGTGCCAGCTCACCACGGGGGACAGGGGTGAATGAAAAACTGTTTTTT
cdr3_aa: CASSPRGTGVNEKLFF

d_call: NA
v_call: TRBV29-1
clone_size: NA
j_call: TRBJ1-1
cdr3_nt: TGCAGCGCTGCACCGGGGTGGGCGATGAACACTGAAGCTTTCTTT
cdr3_aa: CSAAPGWAMNTEAFF

d_call: NA
v_call: TRBV6-1
clone_size: few
j_call: TRBJ1-5
cdr3_nt: TGTGCCAGCAGTGAACGGTCCGGACAGCCCCAGCATTTT
cdr3_aa: CASSERSGQPQHF

d_call: TRBD2
v_call: TRBV11-3
clone_size: NA
j_call: TRBJ2-2
cdr3_nt: TGTGCCAGCAGCCACTCAGCGGGAAGTTCTGCCGGGGAGCTGTTTTTT
cdr3_aa: CASSHSAGSSAGELFF

d_call: NA
v_call: TRBV20-1
clone_size: NA
j_call: TRBJ2-6
cdr3_nt: TGCAGTGCTAGTCCCCCGGGGCGCCCCTCTGGGGCCAACGTCCTGACTTTC
cdr3_aa: CSASPPGRPSGANVLTF

d_call: NA
v_call: TRBV4-2
clone_size: NA
j_call: TRBJ1-2
cdr3_nt: TGTGCCAGCAGCCAAAGACAGGCGGCAAACTATGGCTACACCTTC
cdr3_aa: CASSQRQAANYGYTF

d_call: NA
v_call: TRBV19
clone_size: once
j_call: TRBJ2-3
cdr3_nt: TGTGCCTGCGAGGGGGGAGATACGCAGTATTTT
cdr3_aa: CACEGGDTQYF

d_call: NA
v_call: TRBV7-9
clone_size: NA
j_call: TRBJ2-5
cdr3_nt: TGTGCCAGCAGCGAGTATAAGTATTCTCAAGAGACCCAGTACTTC
cdr3_aa: CASSEYKYSQETQYF

d_call: NA
v_call: TRBV9
clone_size: NA
j_call: TRBJ1-5
cdr3_nt: TGTGCCAGCAGCCCTATCGGACAATCTGATAGCAATCAGCCCCAGCATTTT
cdr3_aa: CASSPIGQSDSNQPQHF

d_call: NA
v_call: TRBV11-1
clone_size: NA
j_call: TRBJ1-2
cdr3_nt: TGTGCCAGCAGCTTAGCGCCGGGTGGCTACACCTTC
cdr3_aa: CASSLAPGGYTF

d_call: NA
v_call: TRBV7-9
clone_size: NA
j_call: TRBJ2-7
cdr3_nt: TGTGCCAGCAGTTTTTCTGCGTACGAGCAGTACTTC
cdr3_aa: CASSFSAYEQYF

d_call: NA
v_call: TRBV21-1
clone_size: few
j_call: TRBJ2-7
cdr3_nt: TGTGCCAGCAGCTACCTTGGTGACCGGAGCTCCTACGAGCAGTACTTC
cdr3_aa: CASSYLGDRSSYEQYF

d_call: NA
v_call: TRBV7-9
clone_size: once
j_call: TRBJ2-2
cdr3_nt: TGTGCCAGCACCTCCGGGACGTGGGGCACCGGGGAGCTGTTTTTT
cdr3_aa: CASTSGTWGTGELFF

d_call: NA
v_call: TRBV7-3
clone_size: NA
j_call: TRBJ2-2
cdr3_nt: TGTGCCAGCAGTCCGACCGGGGTAGGGTCCGGGGAGCTGTTTTTT
cdr3_aa: CASSPTGVGSGELFF

d_call: NA
v_call: TRBV11-1
clone_size: few
j_call: TRBJ2-7
cdr3_nt: TGTGCCAGCAGCTTACAGGGACCCTGGGACGAGCAGTACTTC
cdr3_aa: CASSLQGPWDEQYF

d_call: TRBD1
v_call: TRBV19
clone_size: NA
j_call: TRBJ1-4
cdr3_nt: TGTGCCAGTAGTACACCAGGGGGCGCAGACGAAAAACTGTTTTTT
cdr3_aa: CASSTPGGADEKLFF

d_call: TRBD2
v_call: TRBV5-4
clone_size: NA
j_call: TRBJ2-5
cdr3_nt: TGTGCCAGCGGAACTAGCGGGAGTCGAGAGACCCAGTACTTC
cdr3_aa: CASGTSGSRETQYF

d_call: NA
v_call: TRBV7-3
clone_size: few
j_call: TRBJ1-1
cdr3_nt: TGTGCCAGCAGCTTATCTCGACAGCTTAACCTGAACACTGAAGCTTTCTTT
cdr3_aa: CASSLSRQLNLNTEAFF

d_call: NA
v_call: TRBV6-5
clone_size: NA
j_call: TRBJ2-1
cdr3_nt: TGTGCCAGCAGTTATCGAAGGGTCTACAATGAGCAGTTCTTC
cdr3_aa: CASSYRRVYNEQFF

d_call: NA
v_call: TRBV11-3
clone_size: NA
j_call: TRBJ2-7
cdr3_nt: TGTGCCAGCAGCCCCGGGGGTAGCAGCTACGAGCAGTACTTC
cdr3_aa: CASSPGGSSYEQYF

d_call: NA
v_call: TRBV6-6
clone_size: NA
j_call: TRBJ1-5
cdr3_nt: TGTGCCAGCAGTTACGCAACAGGGTCACAGCCCCAGCATTTT
cdr3_aa: CASSYATGSQPQHF

d_call: TRBD2
v_call: TRBV5-1
clone_size: NA
j_call: TRBJ2-2
cdr3_nt: TGCGCCAGCAGCCTTGGACTAGCGGGAGACTCGTATTTAGCCGGGGAGCTGTTTTTT
cdr3_aa: CASSLGLAGDSYLAGELFF

d_call: TRBD1
v_call: TRBV5-1
clone_size: NA
j_call: TRBJ2-7
cdr3_nt: TGCGCCAGCGGGCAGGGGGCTACCTACGAGCAGTACTTC
cdr3_aa: CASGQGATYEQYF